This passage covers 28 T cell receptor beta chains from one sample sequenced in a study of response to subunit inactivated influenza vaccine (dated by TCRdb to 2016 to 2018). The library was prepared using RT-PCR. Sequenced using an Illumina HiSeq 2500. TCRdb took the public reads, trimmed them with fastp at Q25, ran MiXCR for clone calling and kept in-frame beta chains. Every distinct CDR3 protein forms one entry, paired with its most common genes and DNA. The sample includes roughly 570,000 distinct CDR3 sequences, with about 14% observed a single time. Over 8.5% of the sample lies in the top ten. The sequencing used PBMCs from blood, collected 11 to 12 days after vaccination. These receptors were collected from a man aged 45-65 years who received an inactivated influenza vaccine. Donor details come from another sample of the same person, matched by shared clones.

Worth noting for this clonotype: A junction boundary mismatches the germline segment, possibly from a read error. The chain has TRBV4-1 and TRBJ2-2; 7 bases map to TRBD2. Germline CDR1 is MGHRA and CDR2 is YSYEKL. The CDR3 is 15 residues long. The CDR3 DNA follows: TGCGCCAGCAGACAAGGTGCGGGGGATGCCGGGGAGCTGTTTTTT. Translated, it gives CASRQGAGDAGELFF.

The chain recombines TRBV5-1 with TRBJ2-7; 10 bases are shared with TRBD1. The CDR3 is 16 residues long. V lost 5 bases and J lost 2; bases outside the gene matches: 10. From germline, CDR1 is SGHRS and CDR2 YFSETQ. CDR3 DNA sequence: TGCGCCAGCAGTCCTACTTCCGGGACAGGGGCCTACGAGCAGTACTTC. This encodes CASSPTSGTGAYEQYF.

The J gene is TRBJ1-1, the V gene TRBV6-1; TRBD1 agrees at 7 bases. CDR3 size: 15 residues. V gave up 5 bases and J gave up 4 bases; unmatched junction bases: 10. Germline assignment: CDR1 MNHNS and CDR2 SASEGT. This chain's CDR3 is CASSPRQGGFTEAFF. CDR3 sequence (DNA): TGTGCCAGCAGTCCACGACAGGGTGGTTTCACTGAAGCTTTCTTT.

This clonotype was counted ten times or more. The CDR3 DNA reads TGCAGTGCTGCCGGGACAGGGAACACCGGGGAGCTGTTTTTT. Translation: CSAAGTGNTGELFF. V usage is TRBV20-1 and J usage is TRBJ2-2, with TRBD1 matching over 8 bases. J gave up 1 base and V 5 bases, and 3 bases lay outside the gene matches. Germline CDR1 DFQATT, CDR2 SNEGSKA (reference sequence). The CDR3 consists of 14 residues.

This clonotype was detected ten times or more. CDR3 residues: CASSPDSWTHGYTF. The DNA for the CDR3 is TGTGCCAGCAGCCCTGACTCCTGGACCCATGGCTACACCTTC. The chain has TRBV4-2 and TRBJ1-2, with D unclear. Trimming cost V 4 bases and J 6 bases, with 15 bases left between them. Looked up from germline, CDR1 is LGHNA and CDR2 is YNFKEQ. This CDR3 region has 14 residues.

The chain has TRBV9 and TRBJ2-1; D possibly corresponds to TRBD2 (6 bases). Germline CDR1 SGDLS, CDR2 YYNGEE. The CDR3 is 16 amino acids. V lost 0 bases, J lost 0 bases, and 10 bases lay in between. The CDR3 spells CASSVAEGSSYNEQFF. As DNA, the CDR3 is TGTGCCAGCAGCGTAGCGGAGGGGAGCTCCTACAATGAGCAGTTCTTC.

The chain couples TRBV5-1 to TRBJ1-6, with 9 bases matching TRBD1. Germline V CDR1 and CDR2: SGHRS, YFSETQ. This CDR3 has 15 residues. With V trimmed by 4 bases and J by 7 bases, 6 bases remained unmatched. CDR3 nucleotide sequence: TGCGCCAGCAGCCCAACGACAGGGGGGAATTCACCCCTCCACTTT. It encodes CASSPTTGGNSPLHF.

The chain combines TRBV3-1 with TRBJ1-5, with D unresolved. This CDR3 contains 15 residues. With 5 bases removed from V and 0 bases from J, the gap between germline ends came to 11 bases. Germline V lookup: CDR1 LGHDT, CDR2 YNNKEL (reference sequence). CDR3 amino acids: CASSNRLNSNQPQHF. Here the CDR3 DNA reads TGTGCCAGCAGCAACCGGCTTAATAGCAATCAGCCCCAGCATTTT.

V gene TRBV2 combines with J gene TRBJ1-4, with D uncertain. Germline V lookup: CDR1 SNHLY, CDR2 FYNNEI. Trimming removed 7 bases from V and 3 bases from J, with 12 bases in between. CDR3 size: 14 residues. CDR3 bases: TGTGCCAGCACAAGGCCCGTTCCTAATGAAAAACTGTTTTTT. This translates into CASTRPVPNEKLFF.

This clonotype occurred a few times. The chain employs TRBV12-3 or TRBV12-4 and TRBJ1-2, with D maybe TRBD1 (5 bases). This CDR3 has 15 residues. Trimming pared 6 bases from V and 2 bases from J, leaving 16 bases between. The CDR3 region has the DNA TGTGCCAGCAGCAGGTCCAATCGGGACAACTATGGCTACACCTTC. As protein: CASSRSNRDNYGYTF.

This clonotype came up many times. The chain links TRBV20-1 to TRBJ2-1; no firm D call. CDR3 size: 12 residues. V shed 6 bases and J shed 7 bases, with 13 bases lying between them. The germline V gene has CDR1 DFQATT and CDR2 SNEGSKA (reference sequence). Here the CDR3 reads CSAARYPNEQFF. CDR3 coding DNA: TGCAGTGCAGCCCGGTATCCGAATGAGCAGTTCTTC.

V is TRBV5-4 and J is TRBJ2-2, with D uncertain. The CDR3 is 16 residues long. V shed 4 bases and J shed 0 bases, with 13 bases lying between them. Per germline, CDR1 SGHNT and CDR2 YYREEE (reference sequence). The CDR3 region has the DNA TGTGCCAGCAGCCCGGCCACATGGCCGAACACCGGGGAGCTGTTTTTT. It translates to CASSPATWPNTGELFF.

This clonotype was detected ten times or more. The chain employs TRBV7-9 and TRBJ2-7, with 10 bases aligning to TRBD2. V shed 4 bases and J 0 bases; nucleotides not matched to a gene: 6. The CDR3 is made up of 16 amino acids. Germline V gene lookup returns CDR1 SEHNR and CDR2 FQNEAQ (reference sequence). The CDR3 sequence: CASSSGGLAASYEQYF. DNA of the CDR3: TGTGCCAGCAGCTCCGGCGGACTAGCGGCCTCCTACGAGCAGTACTTC.

The chain is built from TRBV27 and TRBJ2-5; D unclear. V gave up 4 bases and J gave up 2 bases, with 14 bases separating them. CDR3 length equals 15 residues. The V gene's germline CDR1 is MNHEY and CDR2 SMNVEV (reference sequence). CDR3 sequence reads: CASSSGLLLQETQYF. The CDR3 DNA reads TGTGCCAGCAGTTCTGGTCTCCTCCTTCAAGAGACCCAGTACTTC.

This clonotype was found a few times. This chain uses TRBV7-9 with TRBJ1-1; D unclear. V shed 1 base and J shed 4 bases, with 13 bases lying between them. The CDR3 is made up of 15 amino acids. Germline assignment: CDR1 SEHNR and CDR2 FQNEAQ (reference sequence). Here the CDR3 DNA reads TGTGCCAGCAGCTTAGTGAGAGAGGGCGGCACTGAAGCTTTCTTT. Protein: CASSLVREGGTEAFF.

This clonotype was observed at least ten times. The J gene is TRBJ2-5, the V gene TRBV25-1; 8 bases are shared with TRBD1. The germline CDR1 and CDR2 sequences are MGHDK and SYGVNS. This CDR3 spans 15 amino acids. The V and J ends lost 2 bases and 5 bases, in that order; junction bases with no gene match: 7. The CDR3 here is CASSEPGGFDETQYF. The CDR3 DNA follows: TGTGCCAGCAGTGAACCAGGGGGCTTCGATGAGACCCAGTACTTC.

This clonotype was found many times. CDR3 nucleotides: TGCAGTGCTAGAGGGGGCCCTCAGCCCCAGCATTTT. Protein product: CSARGGPQPQHF. The rearrangement uses TRBV20-1 and TRBJ1-5, with a weak D call TRBD1 (5 bases). The V end lost 1 base, the J end lost 6 bases, and 7 bases lay between the germline ends. The CDR3 runs 12 residues. Germline lookup yields CDR1 DFQATT and CDR2 SNEGSKA (reference sequence).

This clonotype appeared a few times. The chain uses TRBV11-1 and TRBJ1-4; 10 bases map to TRBD1. J lost 6 bases, V lost 2 bases, and 12 bases had no gene match. Germline CDR1 is SGHAT and CDR2 is FQDESV (reference sequence). The CDR3 covers 18 residues. This CDR3 is CASSLSGQGFGGYEKLFF. The CDR3 nucleotides read TGTGCCAGCAGCTTATCGGGACAGGGGTTTGGGGGATATGAAAAACTGTTTTTT.

This clonotype was recorded at least ten times. V and J are TRBV5-1 and TRBJ1-2; D remains unclear. The V gene lost 0 bases and the J gene lost 0 bases, with 6 bases spanning the gap. The germline V gene has CDR1 SGHRS and CDR2 YFSETQ. The CDR3 is 14 amino acids. The CDR3, as DNA: TGCGCCAGCAGCTTGGGGCAGTCTAACTATGGCTACACCTTC. Translation: CASSLGQSNYGYTF.

In this sample, this clonotype turned up a few times. The chain has TRBV6-5 and TRBJ2-2; possibly TRBD1 or TRBD2 for D (6 bases each). This CDR3 has 19 residues. Germline loops: CDR1 MNHEY, CDR2 SVGAGI. The ends were cut back, 2 bases at V and 1 base at J, with 20 bases in the middle. DNA of the CDR3: TGTGCCAGCAGTTACACGAGGGGGGCAGCTCAAAGGAACACCGGGGAGCTGTTTTTT. As protein: CASSYTRGAAQRNTGELFF.

This rearrangement joins TRBV7-3 to TRBJ2-3; D not resolved. The germline CDR1 and CDR2 sequences are SGHTA and FQGTGA. V was trimmed by 0 bases and J by 6 bases, leaving 10 bases between them. The CDR3 contains 14 residues. In DNA form, the CDR3 reads TGTGCCAGCAGCTTAACGCCTACCGGGGATACGCAGTATTTT. Amino acid sequence: CASSLTPTGDTQYF.

The chain has TRBV19 and TRBJ1-6; D is unresolved. This CDR3 has 14 amino acids. Germline V gene sequence: CDR1 LNHDA, CDR2 SQIVND (reference sequence). V was cut by 1 base and J by 7 bases, with 8 bases left in between. The CDR3 region has the DNA TGTGCCAGTAGTATAGCCGGGCGAAATTCACCCCTCCACTTT. Its translation: CASSIAGRNSPLHF.

This chain uses TRBV28 with TRBJ1-2, with D perhaps matching TRBD1 (6 bases). The CDR3 length is 15 residues. Trimming took 2 bases from V and 4 from J, leaving 14 bases between them. CDR1 is MDHEN and CDR2 is SYDVKM in the germline V gene. The CDR3 reads CASSLMGAPAYGYTF. For the CDR3, the DNA is TGTGCCAGCAGTTTAATGGGGGCGCCGGCCTATGGCTACACCTTC.

V gene TRBV14 combines with J gene TRBJ2-7, with a possible D match to TRBD1 (6 bases). CDR3 length: 14 amino acids. Between the trimmed V and J ends, which lost 4 bases and 4 bases, there was a span of 14 bases. Germline V gene lookup returns CDR1 SGHDN and CDR2 FVKESK. The CDR3 bases are TGTGCCAGCAGCCCTGGGAACAGGGATTACGAGCAGTACTTC. It yields the protein CASSPGNRDYEQYF.

This clonotype was recorded at least ten times. The chain joins TRBV19 to TRBJ2-3; D ambiguous. Per the germline V gene, CDR1 is LNHDA and CDR2 is SQIVND (reference sequence). The CDR3 totals 13 residues. V lost 2 bases to trimming and J lost 6 bases, with 9 bases between them. In nucleotides, the CDR3 is TGTGCCAGTAGTATATCGCCCGGGGATACGCAGTATTTT. Its translation: CASSISPGDTQYF.

The table lists this clonotype with a few counts. This chain joins TRBV4-1 and TRBJ2-5; no clear D. Trimming took off 0 bases at V and 5 bases at J, with 13 bases between the two ends. The length of the CDR3 is 15 residues. Looked up from germline, CDR1 is MGHRA and CDR2 is YSYEKL. The CDR3 reads CASSQDQVRVETQYF. The CDR3 DNA is TGCGCCAGCAGCCAAGATCAGGTCCGGGTTGAGACCCAGTACTTC.

This clonotype was seen a handful of times. The chain joins TRBV4-2 to TRBJ1-1; TRBD1 might be the D (6 bases). This CDR3 is built from 15 residues. Germline V gene data show CDR1 as LGHNA and CDR2 as YNFKEQ. V was trimmed by 4 bases and J by 1 base, leaving 13 bases between them. CDR3 sequence: CASSPDSAGNTEAFF. CDR3 coding DNA: TGTGCCAGCAGCCCGGACAGCGCAGGGAACACTGAAGCTTTCTTT.

This clonotype was seen repeatedly, ten times or more. The CDR3 DNA is TGTGCCAGCTCACCGGGACTAGCAGACACCGGGGAGCTGTTTTTT. It yields the protein CASSPGLADTGELFF. The J gene is TRBJ2-2, the V gene TRBV18, with 9 bases matching TRBD2. The germline V gene has CDR1 KGHSH and CDR2 LQKENI. The CDR3 covers 15 residues. V gave up 3 bases and J gave up 3 bases; unmatched junction bases: 2.